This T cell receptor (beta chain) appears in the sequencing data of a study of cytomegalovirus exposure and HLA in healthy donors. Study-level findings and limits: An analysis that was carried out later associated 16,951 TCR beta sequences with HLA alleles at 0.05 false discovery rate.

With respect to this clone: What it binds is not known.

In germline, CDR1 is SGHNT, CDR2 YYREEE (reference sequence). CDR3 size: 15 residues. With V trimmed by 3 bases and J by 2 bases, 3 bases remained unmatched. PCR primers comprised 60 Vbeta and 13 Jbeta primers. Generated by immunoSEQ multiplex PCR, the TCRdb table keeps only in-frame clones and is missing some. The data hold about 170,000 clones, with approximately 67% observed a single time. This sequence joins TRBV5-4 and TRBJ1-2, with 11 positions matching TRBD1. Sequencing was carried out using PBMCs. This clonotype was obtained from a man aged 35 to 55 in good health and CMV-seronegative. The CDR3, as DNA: TGTGCCAGCAGCTGGCGGGACAGGGGGAACTATGGCTACACCTTC. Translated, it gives CASSWRDRGNYGYTF.